This TCR beta chain came from a study of CD8+ T cells in alopecia areata. Study outcomes and limitations: Scalp samples also yield sequences of resident alphabeta T cells from normal skin. Sharing of TCR sequences between patients (possibly for HLA-related reasons) was less clear than in mice. Elevated clonality characterized lesional scalp relative to normal scalp, particularly in alopecia totalis/universalis.

RNA extraction and reverse transcription yielded cDNA as sequencing template. This table comes from immunoSEQ multiplex PCR, and its TCRdb copy is limited to in-frame clones, with some not included. Here the sample spans 150,000 to 200,000 clones, about 54% being singletons. With respect to this clone: The antigen remains unidentified. Within the sample, other DNA sequences also encode this same CDR3.

Germline V gene lookup returns CDR1 DFQATT and CDR2 SNEGSKA (reference sequence). With 6 bases removed from V and 4 bases from J, the gap between germline ends came to 6 bases. This CDR3 has 10 residues. The sequenced sample consisted of CD4+ T cells sorted from blood. This rearrangement joins TRBV20-1 to TRBJ2-5; D not resolved. The sequence came from a human donor in good health. This chain's CDR3 is CSAHRETQYF. For the CDR3, the DNA is TGCAGTGCCCACAGAGAGACCCAGTACTTC.